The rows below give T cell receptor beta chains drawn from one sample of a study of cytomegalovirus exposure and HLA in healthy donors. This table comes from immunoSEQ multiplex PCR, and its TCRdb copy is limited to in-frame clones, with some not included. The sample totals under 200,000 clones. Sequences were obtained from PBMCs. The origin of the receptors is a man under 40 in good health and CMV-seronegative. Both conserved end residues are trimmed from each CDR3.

CDR3 protein: AITPGQGGTDTQY; J gene: TRBJ2-3; V gene: TRBV10-3
CDR3 protein: ASSLGAFEAF; J gene: TRBJ1-1; V gene: TRBV5-5
CDR3 protein: ASSFEGVNGYT; J gene: TRBJ1-2; V gene: TRBV5-1
CDR3 protein: ASSFGVYSNQPQH; J gene: TRBJ1-5; V gene: TRBV28
CDR3 protein: AWDQGVRMNTEAF; J gene: TRBJ1-1; V gene: TRBV30
CDR3 protein: ASSVVDGGAYEQY; J gene: TRBJ2-7; V gene: TRBV9
CDR3 protein: ASSPGDRDYEQY; J gene: TRBJ2-7; V gene: TRBV14
CDR3 protein: ASSLASGGATGELF; J gene: TRBJ2-2; V gene: TRBV27
CDR3 protein: ASSLGQNEFGYT; J gene: TRBJ1-2; V gene: TRBV5-4
CDR3 protein: AISGSGRVLLYEQY; J gene: TRBJ2-7; V gene: TRBV10-3
CDR3 protein: ASSLPGGLGEYEQY; J gene: TRBJ2-7; V gene: TRBV7-6
CDR3 protein: ASSSSLAGAYEQY; J gene: TRBJ2-7; V gene: TRBV7-9
CDR3 protein: ASSQDRPRVGVRQY; J gene: TRBJ2-7; V gene: TRBV14
CDR3 protein: AISDKGAPYGYT; J gene: TRBJ1-2; V gene: TRBV10-3
CDR3 protein: ASSSAGTGGSGNTIY; J gene: TRBJ1-3; V gene: TRBV9
CDR3 protein: ASFQGSAGELF; J gene: TRBJ2-2; V gene: TRBV10-3
CDR3 protein: ASSFSPRDGAGGTQY; J gene: TRBJ2-5; V gene: TRBV5-5
CDR3 protein: AISSSGQGAYEQY; J gene: TRBJ2-7; V gene: TRBV10-3
CDR3 protein: SQGGLGRHYNEQF; J gene: TRBJ2-1; V gene: TRBV29-1
CDR3 protein: ASSLDLGLAGGITGELF; J gene: TRBJ2-2; V gene: TRBV7-9
CDR3 protein: ASSLDFVASQF; J gene: TRBJ2-1; V gene: TRBV11-2
CDR3 protein: AWRTLAGANEQY; J gene: TRBJ2-7; V gene: TRBV30
CDR3 protein: ASSGLAGTGELF; J gene: TRBJ2-2; V gene: TRBV10-1
CDR3 protein: ASSQRGLRNEQF; J gene: TRBJ2-1; V gene: TRBV4-1
CDR3 protein: ASSVRQGSHEQY; J gene: -; V gene: TRBV2
CDR3 protein: ATSSHGAGAQY; J gene: TRBJ2-3; V gene: TRBV15
CDR3 protein: AWSFTGDTQY; J gene: TRBJ2-3; V gene: TRBV30
CDR3 protein: ASSSGTMPLSGNTIY; J gene: TRBJ1-3; V gene: TRBV5-8
CDR3 protein: ASSPNLRESRRQTQY; J gene: TRBJ2-5; V gene: TRBV27
CDR3 protein: ASHAGTAASYEQY; J gene: TRBJ2-7; V gene: TRBV5-1
CDR3 protein: ASSPWGGHGYT; J gene: TRBJ1-2; V gene: TRBV5-1
CDR3 protein: ASRSRGTGPEAF; J gene: TRBJ1-1; V gene: TRBV5-1
CDR3 protein: ASSLGGVTEKLF; J gene: TRBJ1-4; V gene: TRBV7-2
CDR3 protein: ASSISGGVDEQF; J gene: TRBJ2-1; V gene: TRBV6-5
CDR3 protein: ASSNLEGANTGELF; J gene: TRBJ2-2; V gene: TRBV7-8
CDR3 protein: ASSLGVSGYPDQPQH; J gene: TRBJ1-5; V gene: TRBV5-8
CDR3 protein: ASSPSDRGSSYEQY; J gene: TRBJ2-7; V gene: TRBV18
CDR3 protein: ASSLGGRAYEQY; J gene: TRBJ2-7; V gene: TRBV5-4
CDR3 protein: ATDRDRAYNEQF; J gene: TRBJ2-1; V gene: TRBV7-9
CDR3 protein: ASSPDGGNTEAF; J gene: TRBJ1-1; V gene: TRBV18
CDR3 protein: ASSPQAPGQGYGYT; J gene: TRBJ1-2; V gene: TRBV18
CDR3 protein: ASSSSGGRSSYNEQF; J gene: TRBJ2-1; V gene: TRBV7-2
CDR3 protein: ASSLASRGASEQY; J gene: TRBJ2-7; V gene: TRBV7-6
CDR3 protein: ASSPGGSSEKLF; J gene: TRBJ1-4; V gene: TRBV9
CDR3 protein: ASSFQGARNIQY; J gene: TRBJ2-4; V gene: TRBV7-8
CDR3 protein: ASSYYGGSYEQY; J gene: TRBJ2-7; V gene: TRBV6-5
CDR3 protein: ASDRDIPSEQY; J gene: TRBJ2-7; V gene: TRBV6-1
CDR3 protein: ASSFQGGVGNQPQH; J gene: TRBJ1-5; V gene: TRBV19
CDR3 protein: ASSIAGSSGGTVAF; J gene: TRBJ2-1; V gene: TRBV19
CDR3 protein: ASSPSGDITTNEKLF; J gene: TRBJ1-4; V gene: TRBV5-1
CDR3 protein: ASSLALPLAGEGNEQF; J gene: TRBJ2-1; V gene: TRBV27
CDR3 protein: ASSLSLSALGADTQY; J gene: TRBJ2-3; V gene: TRBV27
CDR3 protein: ASSLGLGGREQY; J gene: TRBJ2-7; V gene: TRBV28
CDR3 protein: ASSALAGEGAEQF; J gene: TRBJ2-1; V gene: TRBV9
CDR3 protein: AGSPGLATNEQF; J gene: TRBJ2-1; V gene: TRBV6-1
CDR3 protein: ATLQGAMGREAGELF; J gene: TRBJ2-2; V gene: TRBV10-3